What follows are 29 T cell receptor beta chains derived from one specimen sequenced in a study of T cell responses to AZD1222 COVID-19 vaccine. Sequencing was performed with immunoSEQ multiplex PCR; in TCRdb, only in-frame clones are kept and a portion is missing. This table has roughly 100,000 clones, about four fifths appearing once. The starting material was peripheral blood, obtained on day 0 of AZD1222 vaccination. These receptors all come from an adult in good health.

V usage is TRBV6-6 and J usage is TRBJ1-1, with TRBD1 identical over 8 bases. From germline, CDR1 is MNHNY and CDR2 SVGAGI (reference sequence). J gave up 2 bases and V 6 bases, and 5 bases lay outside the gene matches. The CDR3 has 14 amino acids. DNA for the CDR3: TGTGCCAGCAGCCGACAGGGGACCAACACTGAAGCTTTCTTT. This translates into CASSRQGTNTEAFF.

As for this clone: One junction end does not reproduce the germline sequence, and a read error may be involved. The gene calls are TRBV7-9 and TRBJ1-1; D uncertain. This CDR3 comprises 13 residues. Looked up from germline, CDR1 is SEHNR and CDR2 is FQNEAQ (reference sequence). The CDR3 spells CASSPRVKTEAFF. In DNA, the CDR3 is TGTGCCAGCAGCCCCCGTGTGAAGACTGAAGCTTTCTTT. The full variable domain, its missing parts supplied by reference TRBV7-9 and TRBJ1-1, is DTGVSQNPRHKITKRGQNVTFRCDPISEHNRLYWYRQTLGQGPEFLTYFQNEAQLEKSRLLSDRFSAERPKGSFSTLEIQRTEQGDSAMYLCASSPRVKTEAFFGQGTRLTVV.

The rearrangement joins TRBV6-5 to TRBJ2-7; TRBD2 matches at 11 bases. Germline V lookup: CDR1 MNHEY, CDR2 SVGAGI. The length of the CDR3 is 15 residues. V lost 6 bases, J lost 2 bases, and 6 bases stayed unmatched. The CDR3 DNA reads TGTGCCAGCAGCCCACTAGCGGGGGTCGCCTACGAGCAGTACTTC. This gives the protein CASSPLAGVAYEQYF.

The CDR3 sequence is CASSQSTVYSYEQYF. In DNA form, the CDR3 reads TGCGCCAGCAGTCAATCCACAGTTTACTCCTACGAGCAGTACTTC. The gene calls are TRBV23-1 and TRBJ2-7, with no clear D. TRBV23-1 belongs to the ORF category, with a function that is uncertain. Trimming took 0 bases from V and 0 from J, leaving 9 bases between them. CDR3 size: 15 residues.

For the CDR3, the DNA is TGTGCCACCTCGGACAGACAGAACACTGAAGCTTTCTTT. It specifies CATSDRQNTEAFF. This chain links TRBV15 with TRBJ1-1; D is perhaps TRBD1 (6 bases). Germline CDR1 and CDR2: LNHNV and YYDKDF (reference sequence). Between the trimmed V and J ends, which lost 8 bases and 1 base, there was a span of 11 bases. The CDR3 is 13 residues long.

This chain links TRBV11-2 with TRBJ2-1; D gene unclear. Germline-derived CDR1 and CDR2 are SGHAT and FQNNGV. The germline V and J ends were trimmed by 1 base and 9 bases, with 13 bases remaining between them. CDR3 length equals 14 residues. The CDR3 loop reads CASSLAVLVGEQFF. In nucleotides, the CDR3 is TGTGCCAGCAGCTTAGCTGTCCTAGTAGGTGAGCAGTTCTTC.

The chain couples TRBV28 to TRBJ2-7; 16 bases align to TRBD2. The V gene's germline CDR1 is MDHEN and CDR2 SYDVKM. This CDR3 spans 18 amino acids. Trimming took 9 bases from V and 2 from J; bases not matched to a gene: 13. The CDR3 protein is CASPPEGLAGGPTYEQYF. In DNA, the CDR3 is TGTGCCAGTCCCCCAGAGGGACTAGCGGGAGGGCCGACCTACGAGCAGTACTTC.

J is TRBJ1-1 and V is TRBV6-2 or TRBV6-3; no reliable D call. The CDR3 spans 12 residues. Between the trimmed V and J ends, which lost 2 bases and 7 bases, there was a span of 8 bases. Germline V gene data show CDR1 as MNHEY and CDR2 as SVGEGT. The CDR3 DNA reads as TGTGCCAGCAGTTACATTGGATTTGAAGCTTTCTTT. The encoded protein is CASSYIGFEAFF.

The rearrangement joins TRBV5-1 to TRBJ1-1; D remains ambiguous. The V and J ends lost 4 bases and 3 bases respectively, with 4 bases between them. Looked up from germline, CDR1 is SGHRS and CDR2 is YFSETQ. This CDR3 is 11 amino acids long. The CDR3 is CASSAHTEAFF. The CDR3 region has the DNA TGCGCCAGCAGCGCGCACACTGAAGCTTTCTTT.

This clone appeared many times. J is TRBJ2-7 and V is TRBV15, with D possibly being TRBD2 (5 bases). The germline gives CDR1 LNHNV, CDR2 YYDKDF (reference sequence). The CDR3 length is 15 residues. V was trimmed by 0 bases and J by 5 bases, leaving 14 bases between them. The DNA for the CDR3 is TGTGCCACCAGCAGAGATAGAGGAGCGGTTAACGAGCAGTACTTC. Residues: CATSRDRGAVNEQYF.

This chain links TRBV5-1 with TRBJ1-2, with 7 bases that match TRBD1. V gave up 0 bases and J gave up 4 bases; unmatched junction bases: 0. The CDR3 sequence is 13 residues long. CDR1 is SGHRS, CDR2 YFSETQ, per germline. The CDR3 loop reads CASSLGDSYGYTF. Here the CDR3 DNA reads TGCGCCAGCAGCTTGGGGGACAGCTATGGCTACACCTTC.

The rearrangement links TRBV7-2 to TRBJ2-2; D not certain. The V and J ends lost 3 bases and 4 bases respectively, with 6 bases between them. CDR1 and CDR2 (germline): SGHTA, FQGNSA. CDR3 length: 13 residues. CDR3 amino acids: CASSFLGTGELFF. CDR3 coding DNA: TGTGCCAGCAGCTTTCTAGGCACCGGGGAGCTGTTTTTT.

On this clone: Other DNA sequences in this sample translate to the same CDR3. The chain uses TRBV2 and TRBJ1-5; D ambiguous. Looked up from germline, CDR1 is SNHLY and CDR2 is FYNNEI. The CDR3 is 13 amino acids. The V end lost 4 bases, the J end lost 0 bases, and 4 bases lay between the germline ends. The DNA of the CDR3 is TGTGCCAGCAGTGGGGTTAGCAATCAGCCCCAGCATTTT. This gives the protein CASSGVSNQPQHF.

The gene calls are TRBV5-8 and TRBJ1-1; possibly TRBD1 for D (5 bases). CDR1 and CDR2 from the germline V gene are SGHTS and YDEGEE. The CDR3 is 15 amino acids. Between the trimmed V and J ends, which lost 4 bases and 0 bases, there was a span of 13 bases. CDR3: CASSPWGRMNTEAFF. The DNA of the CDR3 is TGTGCCAGCAGCCCCTGGGGACGCATGAACACTGAAGCTTTCTTT.

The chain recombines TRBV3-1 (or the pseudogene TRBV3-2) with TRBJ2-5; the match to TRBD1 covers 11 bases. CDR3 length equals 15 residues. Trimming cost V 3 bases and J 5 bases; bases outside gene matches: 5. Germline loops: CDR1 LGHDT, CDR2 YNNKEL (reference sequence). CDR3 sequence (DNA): TGTGCCAGCAGCCAGGGACAGGGGGGTTTTGAGACCCAGTACTTC. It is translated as CASSQGQGGFETQYF.

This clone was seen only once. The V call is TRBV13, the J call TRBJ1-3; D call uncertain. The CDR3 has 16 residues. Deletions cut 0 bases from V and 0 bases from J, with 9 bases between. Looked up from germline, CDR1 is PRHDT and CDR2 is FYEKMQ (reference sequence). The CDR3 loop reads CASSLGTRASGNTIYF. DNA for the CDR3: TGTGCCAGCAGCTTAGGAACTAGGGCCTCTGGAAACACCATATATTTT. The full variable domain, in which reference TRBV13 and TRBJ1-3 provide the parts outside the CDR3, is AAGVIQSPRHLIKEKRETATLKCYPIPRHDTVYWYQQGPGQDPQFLISFYEKMQSDKGSIPDRFSAQQFSDYHSELNMSSLELGDSALYFCASSLGTRASGNTIYFGEGSWLTVV.

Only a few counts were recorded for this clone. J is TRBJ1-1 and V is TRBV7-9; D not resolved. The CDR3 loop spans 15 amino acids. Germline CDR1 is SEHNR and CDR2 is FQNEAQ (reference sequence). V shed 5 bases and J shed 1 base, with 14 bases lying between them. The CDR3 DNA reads TGTGCCAGCAGCCCAGGCGGCAGTGCGAACACTGAAGCTTTCTTT. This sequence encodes CASSPGGSANTEAFF.

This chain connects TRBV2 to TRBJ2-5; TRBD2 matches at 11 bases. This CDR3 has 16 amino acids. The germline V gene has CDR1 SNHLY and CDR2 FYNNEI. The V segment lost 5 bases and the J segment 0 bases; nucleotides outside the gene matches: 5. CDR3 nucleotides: TGTGCCAGCAGTCCTCGGGGACTAGCGGACCAAGAGACCCAGTACTTC. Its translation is CASSPRGLADQETQYF.

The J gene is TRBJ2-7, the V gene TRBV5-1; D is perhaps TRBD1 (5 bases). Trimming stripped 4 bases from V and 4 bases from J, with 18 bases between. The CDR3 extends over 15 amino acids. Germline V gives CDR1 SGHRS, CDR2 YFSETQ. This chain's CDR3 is CASSTLRQMKYEQYV. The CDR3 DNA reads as TGCGCCAGCAGCACACTGCGACAGATGAAGTACGAGCAGTACGTC.

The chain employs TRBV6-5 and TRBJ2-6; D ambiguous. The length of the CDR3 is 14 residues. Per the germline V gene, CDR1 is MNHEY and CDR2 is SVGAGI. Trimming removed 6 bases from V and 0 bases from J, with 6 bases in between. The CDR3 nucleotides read TGTGCCAGCAGACGAGACTCTGGGGCCAACGTCCTGACTTTC. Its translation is CASRRDSGANVLTF.

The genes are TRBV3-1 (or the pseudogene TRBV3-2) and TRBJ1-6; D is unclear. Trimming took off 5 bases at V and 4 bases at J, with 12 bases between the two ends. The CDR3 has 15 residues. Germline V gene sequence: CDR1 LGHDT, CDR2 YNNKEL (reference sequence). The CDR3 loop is CASSTDTEYNSPLHF. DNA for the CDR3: TGTGCCAGCAGCACTGATACAGAGTATAATTCACCCCTCCACTTT.

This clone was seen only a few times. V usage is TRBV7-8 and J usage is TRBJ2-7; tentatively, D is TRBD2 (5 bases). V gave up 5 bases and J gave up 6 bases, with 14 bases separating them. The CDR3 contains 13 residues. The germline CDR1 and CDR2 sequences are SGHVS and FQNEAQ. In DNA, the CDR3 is TGTGCCAGCAGCGAACGGGGTAGTTCCGAGCAGTACGTC. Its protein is CASSERGSSEQYV.

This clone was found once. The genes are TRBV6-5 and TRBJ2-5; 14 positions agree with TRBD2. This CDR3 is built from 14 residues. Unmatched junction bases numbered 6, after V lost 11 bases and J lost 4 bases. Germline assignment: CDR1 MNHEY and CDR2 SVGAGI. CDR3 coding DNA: TGTGCCTCCGTGGGACTAGCGGGGGTAGAGACCCAGTACTTC. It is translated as CASVGLAGVETQYF.

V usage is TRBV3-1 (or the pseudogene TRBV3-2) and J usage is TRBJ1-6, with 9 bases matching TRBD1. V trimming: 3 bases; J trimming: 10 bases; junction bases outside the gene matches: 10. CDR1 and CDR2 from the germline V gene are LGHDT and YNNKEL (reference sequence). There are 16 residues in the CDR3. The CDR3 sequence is CASSQQTGTGKSPLHF. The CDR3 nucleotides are TGTGCCAGCAGCCAGCAGACCGGGACAGGGAAATCACCCCTCCACTTT.

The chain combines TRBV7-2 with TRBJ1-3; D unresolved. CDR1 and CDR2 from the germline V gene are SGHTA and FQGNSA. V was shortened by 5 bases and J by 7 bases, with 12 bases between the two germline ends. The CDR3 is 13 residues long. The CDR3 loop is CASSMSGRNTIYF. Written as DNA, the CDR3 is TGTGCCAGCAGCATGAGCGGTAGGAACACCATATATTTT.

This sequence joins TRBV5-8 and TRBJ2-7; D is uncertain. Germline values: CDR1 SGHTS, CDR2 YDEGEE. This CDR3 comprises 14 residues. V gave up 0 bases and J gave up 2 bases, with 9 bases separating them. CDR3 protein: CASSLAGRTYEQYF. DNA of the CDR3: TGTGCCAGCAGCTTGGCCGGCAGGACCTACGAGCAGTACTTC. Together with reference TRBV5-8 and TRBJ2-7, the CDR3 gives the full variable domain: EAGVTQSPTHLIKTRGQQATLRCSPISGHTSVYWYQQALGLGLQFLLWYDEGEERNRGNFPPRFSGRQFPNYSSELNVNALELEDSALYLCASSLAGRTYEQYFGPGTRLTVT.

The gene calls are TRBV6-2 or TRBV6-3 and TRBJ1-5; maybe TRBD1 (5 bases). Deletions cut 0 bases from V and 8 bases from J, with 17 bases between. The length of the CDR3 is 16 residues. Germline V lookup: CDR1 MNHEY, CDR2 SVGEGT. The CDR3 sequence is CASSYSRGPLEKPQHF. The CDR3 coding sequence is TGTGCCAGCAGTTACTCACGGGGCCCCTTGGAAAAGCCCCAGCATTTT.

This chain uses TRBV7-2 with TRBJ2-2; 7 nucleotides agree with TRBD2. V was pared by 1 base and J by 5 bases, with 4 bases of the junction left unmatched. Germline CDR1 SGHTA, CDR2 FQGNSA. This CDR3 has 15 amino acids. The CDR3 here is CASSLVAGVTGELFF. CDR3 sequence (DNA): TGTGCCAGCAGCTTAGTTGCGGGAGTGACCGGGGAGCTGTTTTTT. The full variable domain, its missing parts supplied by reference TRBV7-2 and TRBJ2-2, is GAGVSQSPSNKVTEKGKDVELRCDPISGHTALYWYRQSLGQGLEFLIYFQGNSAPDKSGLPSDRFSAERTGGSVSTLTIQRTQQEDSAVYLCASSLVAGVTGELFFGEGSRLTVL.

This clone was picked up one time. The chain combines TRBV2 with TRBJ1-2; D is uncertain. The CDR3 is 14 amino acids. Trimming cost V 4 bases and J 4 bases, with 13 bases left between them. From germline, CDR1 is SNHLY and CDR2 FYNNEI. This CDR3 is CASSGGRGLYGYTF. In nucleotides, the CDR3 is TGTGCCAGCAGTGGAGGACGAGGGCTCTATGGCTACACCTTC.